What follows are 32 T cell receptor beta chains derived from one specimen sequenced in a study of shared clonotypes between healthy human individuals. Measured with immunoSEQ multiplex PCR; TCRdb has only the in-frame clones, and not every one. The table has 2 million to 2.5 million clones, about 90% seen once. Sequenced: naive CD4+ T cells from PBMCs. Described subset: CD45RA+ positively selected. The receptors shown here come from a man aged 18 to 30 in good health. Some clones in this sample may be carry-over from other donors' samples.

The chain links TRBV7-2 to TRBJ1-1; the D is unclear. V lost 5 bases, J lost 0 bases, and 10 bases lay in between. Germline lookup yields CDR1 SGHTA and CDR2 FQGNSA. This CDR3 spans 14 amino acids. CDR3 in amino acids: CASSPPVLNTEAFF. CDR3 nucleotides: TGTGCCAGCAGCCCCCCGGTCTTGAACACTGAAGCTTTCTTT.

This chain links TRBV5-1 with TRBJ1-2, with D unresolved. V was trimmed by 3 bases and J by 0 bases, leaving 9 bases between them. The CDR3 runs 14 residues. CDR1 is SGHRS and CDR2 is YFSETQ in the germline V gene. The CDR3: CASSSGSANYGYTF. DNA for the CDR3: TGCGCCAGCAGCTCGGGATCAGCTAACTATGGCTACACCTTC.

The chain carries TRBV23-1 and TRBJ2-2; 7 bases fit TRBD1. TRBV23-1 is recorded as an ORF, its role being uncertain. This CDR3 region has 17 residues. V shed 7 bases and J 4 bases; nucleotides not matched to a gene: 15. The CDR3 region has the DNA TGCGCCAGCACAAACGACCTACAGGGGTTTGGCACCGGGGAGCTGTTTTTT. Translating gives CASTNDLQGFGTGELFF.

The rearrangement uses TRBV13 and TRBJ2-1, with 8 bases identical to TRBD2. CDR3 length equals 18 residues. J was trimmed by 3 bases and V by 6 bases; bases with no gene match: 16. The V gene's germline CDR1 is PRHDT and CDR2 FYEKMQ (reference sequence). For the CDR3, the DNA is TGTGCCAGCAGTGCCCCCGGGGGGGGAGGGCCGGTCTACAATGAGCAGTTCTTC. Protein product: CASSAPGGGGPVYNEQFF.

This chain joins TRBV28 and TRBJ1-5, with a possible D match to TRBD1 (5 bases). Between the trimmed V and J ends, which lost 2 bases and 2 bases, there was a span of 13 bases. CDR1 is MDHEN, CDR2 SYDVKM, per germline. This CDR3 region has 16 residues. In DNA, the CDR3 is TGTGCCAGCAGTTTAAACGGGGCACCTGGCAATCAGCCCCAGCATTTT. Its translation is CASSLNGAPGNQPQHF.

The rearrangement joins TRBV28 to TRBJ1-1; D unclear. Germline V gene lookup returns CDR1 MDHEN and CDR2 SYDVKM. The germline V and J ends were trimmed by 3 bases and 3 bases, with 11 bases remaining between them. The CDR3 is 14 residues long. Written as DNA, the CDR3 is TGTGCCAGCAGTTTCAGAGCCGGGGACACTGAAGCTTTCTTT. This translates into CASSFRAGDTEAFF.

V is TRBV28 and J is TRBJ1-2; D gene ambiguous. The CDR3 has 12 amino acids. Trimming cost V 5 bases and J 8 bases, with 12 bases left between them. The germline V gene has CDR1 MDHEN and CDR2 SYDVKM. CDR3 sequence reads: CASSLRPMGYTF. CDR3 DNA: TGTGCCAGCAGTCTTCGTCCGATGGGCTACACCTTC.

CDR3 in amino acids: CSVEVGGRNTQYF. The CDR3 nucleotides are TGCAGCGTTGAGGTGGGAGGGCGAAATACGCAGTATTTT. This rearrangement joins TRBV29-1 to TRBJ2-3; 7 nucleotides agree with TRBD2. Germline V lookup: CDR1 SQVTM, CDR2 ANQGSEA. The CDR3 runs to 13 residues. The V gene end was trimmed by 3 bases and the J gene end by 7 bases; junction bases not matched to a gene: 7.

The chain carries TRBV4-1 and TRBJ2-2; D gene ambiguous. The V end lost 0 bases, the J end lost 2 bases, and 10 bases lay between the germline ends. Germline values: CDR1 MGHRA, CDR2 YSYEKL. The CDR3 loop spans 16 amino acids. The CDR3 spells CASSQDLRPNTGELFF. The CDR3 nucleotides are TGCGCCAGCAGCCAAGATTTGCGTCCTAACACCGGGGAGCTGTTTTTT.

A note on this clone: An end of the junction differs from the germline gene, which may be a read error. The chain has TRBV5-1 and TRBJ2-1; perhaps D is TRBD1 or TRBD2 (5 bases each). The CDR3 has 13 residues. Germline V CDR1 and CDR2: SGHRS, YFSETQ. The CDR3: CASSLAVGRTNLF. The CDR3 DNA sequence: TGCGCCAGCAGCTTGGCAGTGGGACGCACGAACCTCTTC.

The chain couples TRBV11-3 to TRBJ2-1; TRBD2 aligns across 10 bases. The germline CDR1 and CDR2 sequences are SGHNT and YENEEA. The CDR3 length is 15 residues. V trimming: 6 bases; J trimming: 6 bases; junction bases outside the gene matches: 8. The CDR3 DNA sequence: TGTGCCAGCAGACAGAGCGGGAGGGCGACCAATGAGCAGTTCTTC. Translation gives CASRQSGRATNEQFF.

The V gene is TRBV28, the J gene TRBJ2-7; D may be TRBD1 or TRBD2 (6 bases each). This CDR3 is 17 amino acids long. Looked up from germline, CDR1 is MDHEN and CDR2 is SYDVKM. The ends were cut back, 8 bases at V and 4 bases at J, with 27 bases in the middle. CDR3 coding DNA: TGTGCCAGCGTCGAGTCCGGAGGGGGGACACACCAATACGAGCAGTACTTC. It translates to CASVESGGGTHQYEQYF. Looking up the rest from reference TRBV28 and TRBJ2-7 gives the full variable domain: DVKVTQSSRYLVKRTGEKVFLECVQDMDHENMFWYRQDPGLGLRLIYFSYDVKMKEKGDIPEGYSVSREKKERFSLILESASTNQTSMYLCASVESGGGTHQYEQYFGPGTRLTVT.

This clone was picked up a small number of times. The identical CDR3 is also encoded by other nucleotide sequences in the sample. The CDR3 here is CASSLVVTEAFF. The DNA of the CDR3 is TGTGCCAGCAGTTTGGTTGTCACTGAAGCTTTCTTT. V usage is TRBV28 and J usage is TRBJ1-1; D is unresolved. The V and J ends lost 3 bases and 4 bases respectively, with 6 bases between them. Germline V gene data show CDR1 as MDHEN and CDR2 as SYDVKM. The CDR3 is made up of 12 amino acids. Full variable domain (remainder filled in from reference TRBV28 and TRBJ1-1): DVKVTQSSRYLVKRTGEKVFLECVQDMDHENMFWYRQDPGLGLRLIYFSYDVKMKEKGDIPEGYSVSREKKERFSLILESASTNQTSMYLCASSLVVTEAFFGQGTRLTVV.

DNA of the CDR3: TGTGCCAGTAGTAGCACAGGGGGCTTGAGCGGGGAGCTGTTTTTT. Its protein is CASSSTGGLSGELFF. V usage is TRBV19 and J usage is TRBJ2-2; 9 nucleotides align to TRBD1. CDR1 is LNHDA and CDR2 is SQIVND in the germline V gene (reference sequence). J was trimmed by 7 bases and V by 4 bases; bases with no gene match: 7. The CDR3 runs 15 residues.

The chain couples TRBV2 to TRBJ1-1; D remains ambiguous. The CDR3 extends over 13 amino acids. V lost 4 bases and J 11 bases, leaving 17 bases between the germline ends. From germline, CDR1 is SNHLY and CDR2 FYNNEI. Here the CDR3 reads CASSAPLTSGAFF. CDR3 DNA sequence: TGTGCCAGCAGTGCCCCTCTTACGAGCGGCGCTTTCTTT.

This chain joins TRBV2 and TRBJ2-3; D unresolved. The CDR3 has 15 residues. Deletions cut 8 bases from V and 3 bases from J, with 18 bases between. The germline V gene encodes CDR1 SNHLY and CDR2 FYNNEI. CDR3 in amino acids: CASCRQLLGTDTQYF. CDR3 DNA: TGTGCCAGCTGCCGGCAACTGCTGGGGACAGATACGCAGTATTTT.

V is TRBV5-4 and J is TRBJ2-7, with 9 bases aligning to TRBD2. CDR3 length equals 15 residues. J lost 3 bases, V lost 4 bases, and 8 bases had no gene match. Germline V lookup: CDR1 SGHNT, CDR2 YYREEE (reference sequence). The CDR3 DNA reads TGTGCCAGCAGCCGAGCGGGAGGCTCTTTCTACGAGCAGTACTTC. Its translation is CASSRAGGSFYEQYF.

The chain carries TRBV2 and TRBJ2-3; D is uncertain. CDR3 size: 14 residues. CDR1 SNHLY and CDR2 FYNNEI come from the germline V gene. V lost 3 bases and J 2 bases, leaving 9 bases between the germline ends. This CDR3 reads CASSDALHTDTQYF. DNA for the CDR3: TGTGCCAGCAGTGATGCCCTACACACAGATACGCAGTATTTT.

This clone was found once. The chain recombines TRBV7-9 with TRBJ1-1, with TRBD1 matching over 7 bases. Losses at the gene ends were 6 bases for V and 10 bases for J; bases not matched to a gene: 8. The CDR3 contains 12 residues. Germline V gene sequence: CDR1 SEHNR, CDR2 FQNEAQ (reference sequence). CDR3 loop: CASSLDRVGAFF. CDR3 nucleotides: TGTGCCAGCAGTCTAGACAGGGTTGGAGCTTTCTTT.

The rearrangement links TRBV6-1 to TRBJ2-7; 9 bases are shared with TRBD1. CDR3 size: 15 residues. Germline V gene lookup returns CDR1 MNHNS and CDR2 SASEGT. The ends lost 7 bases at V and 0 bases at J; junction bases unmatched: 7. CDR3: CASTTGQGSSYEQYF. The CDR3 DNA reads TGTGCCAGCACCACCGGACAGGGGAGCTCCTACGAGCAGTACTTC.

The sample holds a few counts of this clone. The gene calls are TRBV30 and TRBJ1-4; maybe TRBD1 (6 bases). Looked up from germline, CDR1 is GTSNPN and CDR2 is SVGIG (reference sequence). Deletions cut 2 bases from V and 7 bases from J, with 11 bases between. This CDR3 has 13 amino acids. The CDR3 bases are TGTGCCTGGAGTCAACAGGGTCGTGAAAAACTGTTTTTT. It yields the protein CAWSQQGREKLFF.

The genes are TRBV29-1 and TRBJ1-1; the D gene is possibly TRBD1 (6 bases). The germline V gene encodes CDR1 SQVTM and CDR2 ANQGSEA. V shed 1 base and J shed 1 base, with 10 bases lying between them. The CDR3 loop spans 14 amino acids. The CDR3 DNA reads TGCAGCGTTGAAGGTGGACAGAAGAACACTGAAGCTTTCTTT. It encodes CSVEGGQKNTEAFF. Supplemented by reference TRBV29-1 and TRBJ1-1, the full variable domain reads SAVISQKPSRDICQRGTSLTIQCQVDSQVTMMFWYRQQPGQSLTLIATANQGSEATYESGFVIDKFPISRPNLTFSTLTVSNMSPEDSSIYLCSVEGGQKNTEAFFGQGTRLTVV.

J is TRBJ1-4 and V is TRBV2; D is uncertain. With 3 bases removed from V and 7 bases from J, the gap between germline ends came to 15 bases. CDR1 is SNHLY, CDR2 FYNNEI, per germline. The CDR3 runs 15 residues. CDR3 sequence: CASSDIEASPEKLFF. The CDR3 coding sequence is TGTGCCAGCAGTGACATCGAGGCGTCTCCTGAAAAACTGTTTTTT.

The chain recombines TRBV6-1 with TRBJ1-5; the match to TRBD1 covers 8 bases. This CDR3 is built from 15 residues. Germline trimming cut 5 bases from V and 6 bases from J; bases unmatched to any gene: 9. CDR1 is MNHNS and CDR2 is SASEGT in the germline V gene. The CDR3 sequence is CASSSIRQGSQPQHF. DNA for the CDR3: TGTGCCAGCAGTTCGATCCGACAGGGGTCTCAGCCCCAGCATTTT.

The chain employs TRBV27 and TRBJ2-1, with 10 bases lining up with TRBD2. CDR3 length equals 17 residues. Trimming removed 3 bases from V and 6 bases from J; junction bases left unmatched: 11. Germline CDR1 reads MNHEY; CDR2 reads SMNVEV (reference sequence). CDR3 residues: CASSFYSSGTSANEQFF. CDR3 sequence (DNA): TGTGCCAGCAGTTTCTACTCATCTGGGACTAGCGCCAATGAGCAGTTCTTC.

The chain links TRBV6-5 to TRBJ1-2, with TRBD1 matching 7 bases. Unmatched junction bases numbered 8, after V lost 6 bases and J lost 1 base. The CDR3 has 15 residues. CDR1 is MNHEY and CDR2 is SVGAGI in the germline V gene. Here the CDR3 reads CASSLGTDLNYGYTF. CDR3 bases: TGTGCCAGCAGCCTTGGGACAGACCTTAACTATGGCTACACCTTC.

Written as DNA, the CDR3 is TGTGCCAGCAGCGCCCCGGGGGGCGTAATCACAGATACGCAGTATTTT. Protein sequence: CASSAPGGVITDTQYF. The chain uses TRBV9 and TRBJ2-3; D possibly corresponds to TRBD2 (7 bases). The CDR3 totals 16 residues. Germline V lookup: CDR1 SGDLS, CDR2 YYNGEE. Trimming cost V 3 bases and J 2 bases, with 16 bases left between them. The full variable domain, its missing parts supplied by reference TRBV9 and TRBJ2-3, is DSGVTQTPKHLITATGQRVTLRCSPRSGDLSVYWYQQSLDQGLQFLIQYYNGEERAKGNILERFSAQQFPDLHSELNLSSLELGDSALYFCASSAPGGVITDTQYFGPGTRLTVL.

The chain combines TRBV28 with TRBJ1-2; D is unclear. Germline lookup yields CDR1 MDHEN and CDR2 SYDVKM. Trimming pared 6 bases from V and 6 bases from J, leaving 17 bases between. The CDR3 covers 14 residues. The CDR3 reads CASRPGSPLNGYTF. CDR3 nucleotide sequence: TGTGCCAGCAGACCTGGAAGCCCTCTGAATGGCTACACCTTC.

This sequence joins TRBV19 and TRBJ1-2, with 8 bases identical to TRBD1. Losses at the gene ends were 4 bases for V and 4 bases for J; bases not matched to a gene: 8. Germline loops: CDR1 LNHDA, CDR2 SQIVND (reference sequence). The CDR3 has 15 residues. This CDR3 reads CASSTSQDRGYGYTF. The CDR3 nucleotides read TGTGCCAGTAGTACATCCCAAGACAGGGGCTATGGCTACACCTTC.

The V call is TRBV6-6, the J call TRBJ1-4, with TRBD1 identical over 7 bases. V lost 2 bases to trimming and J lost 6 bases; unmatched junction nucleotides: 6. The germline V gene has CDR1 MNHNY and CDR2 SVGAGI (reference sequence). The CDR3 extends over 15 amino acids. The CDR3 region is CASSYGDRRDEKLFF. CDR3 sequence (DNA): TGTGCCAGCAGTTACGGGGACAGAAGAGATGAAAAACTGTTTTTT.

The V gene is TRBV5-6, the J gene TRBJ2-1, with D perhaps matching TRBD2 (7 bases). Trimming removed 0 bases from V and 1 base from J, with 14 bases in between. This CDR3 region has 17 residues. Germline V gene data show CDR1 as SGHDT and CDR2 as YYEEEE. The CDR3 sequence: CASSLVRGAQSYNEQFF. CDR3 DNA: TGTGCCAGCAGCTTGGTTCGGGGGGCGCAGTCCTACAATGAGCAGTTCTTC. Variable domain in full (rest from reference TRBV5-6 and TRBJ2-1): DAGVTQSPTHLIKTRGQQVTLRCSPKSGHDTVSWYQQALGQGPQFIFQYYEEEERQRGNFPDRFSGHQFPNYSSELNVNALLLGDSALYLCASSLVRGAQSYNEQFFGPGTRLTVL.

The chain recombines TRBV27 with TRBJ1-1; D is uncertain. The CDR3 runs 16 residues. CDR1 and CDR2 from the germline V gene are MNHEY and SMNVEV (reference sequence). V was pared by 5 bases and J by 7 bases, with 23 bases between. CDR3 sequence: CASSMNSGFRNYEAFF. The CDR3 region has the DNA TGTGCCAGCAGTATGAACTCGGGCTTTCGGAACTATGAAGCTTTCTTT.